This entry describes one T cell receptor beta chain. The entry originates in a study of Ad26.COV2.S vaccination and SARS-CoV-2 variants. Study details: Sample donor was a member of the COV1001 Ad26.COV2.S trial arm.

As to treatment: some 19 received Ad26.COV2.S at low or high dose, single or two shots; about five received placebo; per-sample allocation not given. The investigators took samples on day 63 after the first vaccine or placebo injection. A Boston adult aged 18-55 years was the donor. It was Wuhan-strain SARS-CoV-2 spike that the Ad26 vaccine vector expressed. The table came from immunoSEQ multiplex PCR; TCRdb's copy has only in-frame clones and leaves some out. The table includes a few hundred thousand clones, more than 75% detected once. Germline V gene data show CDR1 as SGHNT and CDR2 as YYREEE (reference sequence). There are 16 residues in the CDR3. Trimming at V came to 2 bases and at J to 2 bases, leaving 7 bases not matched to a gene.

The clonotype was recovered from a person between 18 and 65 years old who received the Ad26.COV2.S COVID-19 vaccine or a placebo. The input for sequencing was peripheral blood, taken in a trial of Ad26.COV2.S vaccine versus placebo. The V gene is TRBV5-4, the J gene TRBJ2-7; 10 nucleotides agree with TRBD1. For the CDR3, the DNA is TGTGCCAGCAGCTTTGGGCGGACAGGGGGGGCCTACGAGCAGTACTTC. Protein product: CASSFGRTGGAYEQYF.